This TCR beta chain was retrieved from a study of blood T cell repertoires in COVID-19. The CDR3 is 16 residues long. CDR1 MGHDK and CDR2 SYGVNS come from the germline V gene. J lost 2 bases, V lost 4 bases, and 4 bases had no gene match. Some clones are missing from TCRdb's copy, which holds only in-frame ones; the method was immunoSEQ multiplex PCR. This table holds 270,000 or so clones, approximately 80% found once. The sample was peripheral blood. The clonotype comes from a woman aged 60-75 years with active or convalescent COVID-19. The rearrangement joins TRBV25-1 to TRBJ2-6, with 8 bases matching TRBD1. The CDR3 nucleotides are TGTGCCAGCAGTGCATCCAGGGGGCCTGGGGCCAACGTCCTGACTTTC. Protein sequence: CASSASRGPGANVLTF.